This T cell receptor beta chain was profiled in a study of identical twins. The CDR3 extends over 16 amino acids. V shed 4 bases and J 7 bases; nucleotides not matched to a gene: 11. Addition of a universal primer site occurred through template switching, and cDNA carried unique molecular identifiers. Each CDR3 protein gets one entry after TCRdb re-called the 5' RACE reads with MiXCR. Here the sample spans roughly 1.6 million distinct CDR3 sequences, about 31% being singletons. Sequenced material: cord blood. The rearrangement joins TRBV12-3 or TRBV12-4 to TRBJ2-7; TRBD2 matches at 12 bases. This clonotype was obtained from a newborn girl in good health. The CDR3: CASSSLAGGSYNEQYF. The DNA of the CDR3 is TGTGCCAGCAGTTCCCTAGCGGGGGGGAGCTACAATGAGCAGTACTTC.